A single T cell receptor beta chain is shown here with its context. What it binds is unknown. The data were obtained in a study of cytomegalovirus exposure and HLA in healthy donors. The study, taken as a whole, reports: The dataset shows that most TCR sequences were rare, while some public TCRs occurred in many donors. Cytomegalovirus-associated TCR beta chains were listed, numbering over 150. It was found in a later analysis that first-cohort TCR clusters tended to co-occur in the 130 or so validation repertoires.

The ends lost 0 bases at V and 5 bases at J; junction bases unmatched: 7. The CDR3 totals 16 residues. The germline V gene has CDR1 MNHNY and CDR2 SVGAGI (reference sequence). The donors were members of the validation cohort comprising some 120 subjects, separate from the roughly 670-subject first cohort. Method: immunoSEQ multiplex PCR; TCRdb's copy keeps in-frame clones and lacks some. The data hold 150,000 to 250,000 clones, with roughly three quarters observed a single time. Sequenced material: PBMCs. The receptor's source is a woman aged 30 to 39 in good health and CMV-seronegative. V gene TRBV6-6 combines with J gene TRBJ2-7; 10 bases are a match to TRBD1. The CDR3, as DNA: TGTGCCAGCAGTTACTCGCCGGGACAGGGGTTCCACGAGCAGTACTTC. Its protein is CASSYSPGQGFHEQYF.